These 11 T cell receptor beta chains were sequenced from one sample in a study of PD-1 blockade in mismatch repair-deficient tumors. Time point specified: roughly ten-day in vitro stimulation with candidate neoantigen peptide 3. Clones were read by immunoSEQ multiplex PCR, and TCRdb kept only the in-frame ones, dropping some. The table records 10,000 or so clones, just over 90% of them present only once. These receptors are not linked to any known antigen. The material was cells cultured in vitro, obtained from a patient treated with pembrolizumab. The receptors stem from an adult with mismatch repair-deficient cancer.

The rearrangement joins TRBV7-6 to TRBJ2-7; the match to TRBD2 covers 7 bases. The germline gives CDR1 SGHVS, CDR2 FNYEAQ. The CDR3 totals 16 residues. The V segment lost 5 bases and the J segment 4 bases; nucleotides outside the gene matches: 14. The CDR3 loop is CASSGGLGGAGYEQYF. In DNA, the CDR3 is TGTGCCAGCAGCGGGGGGTTAGGCGGAGCGGGATACGAGCAGTACTTC.

The genes are TRBV30 and TRBJ1-4; D is unclear. CDR1 is GTSNPN and CDR2 is SVGIG in the germline V gene (reference sequence). Trimming cost V 5 bases and J 4 bases, with 11 bases left between them. This CDR3 spans 13 amino acids. CDR3 DNA: TGTGCCTGGGATTCGGACGTTAATGAAAAACTGTTTTTT. Its translation: CAWDSDVNEKLFF.

In DNA form, the CDR3 reads TGTGCCAGCAGTGAGGCATATAGGGGGGCAAATGAGCAGTTCTTC. This sequence encodes CASSEAYRGANEQFF. This chain links TRBV25-1 with TRBJ2-1, with D possibly being TRBD1 or TRBD2 (6 bases each). The germline CDR1 and CDR2 sequences are MGHDK and SYGVNS. This CDR3 spans 15 amino acids. V was trimmed by 3 bases and J by 7 bases, leaving 16 bases between them.

This chain links TRBV5-1 with TRBJ1-3; TRBD1 might be the D (6 bases). In germline, CDR1 is SGHRS, CDR2 YFSETQ. Trimming removed 4 bases from V and 2 bases from J, with 16 bases in between. The CDR3 sequence is 16 residues long. The CDR3 protein is CASSPIPGHPGNTIYF. In nucleotides, the CDR3 is TGCGCCAGCAGCCCAATCCCGGGACACCCTGGAAACACCATATATTTT. Drawing the rest from reference TRBV5-1 and TRBJ1-3, the complete variable domain is KAGVTQTPRYLIKTRGQQVTLSCSPISGHRSVSWYQQTPGQGLQFLFEYFSETQRNKGNFPGRFSGRQFSNSRSEMNVSTLELGDSALYLCASSPIPGHPGNTIYFGEGSWLTVV.

This chain joins TRBV4-1 and TRBJ1-2; the D is unclear. The V gene lost 3 bases and the J gene lost 4 bases, with 12 bases spanning the gap. The CDR3 spans 14 residues. The germline CDR1 and CDR2 sequences are MGHRA and YSYEKL. CDR3 protein: CASSQEDSGYGYTF. The CDR3 bases are TGCGCCAGCAGCCAGGAGGACTCTGGCTATGGCTACACCTTC.

The chain uses TRBV5-1 and TRBJ1-4; the match to TRBD1 covers 9 bases. V gave up 4 bases and J gave up 7 bases; unmatched junction bases: 5. Germline values: CDR1 SGHRS, CDR2 YFSETQ. The CDR3 sequence is 14 residues long. The DNA of the CDR3 is TGCGCCAGCAGCCCCGGGACAGGGAGTGAAAAACTGTTTTTT. Its protein is CASSPGTGSEKLFF.

CDR3 amino acids: CAWKIPGNYGYTF. CDR3 nucleotide sequence: TGTGCCTGGAAAATACCGGGAAACTATGGCTACACCTTC. The V call is TRBV30, the J call TRBJ1-2; D call uncertain. Germline values: CDR1 GTSNPN, CDR2 SVGIG (reference sequence). The CDR3 is made up of 13 amino acids. With 4 bases removed from V and 2 bases from J, the gap between germline ends came to 11 bases.

The V call is TRBV27, the J call TRBJ1-1; possibly TRBD1 for D (5 bases). Trimming shortened V by 10 bases and J by 0 bases, and 15 bases separated the two germline ends. The germline gives CDR1 MNHEY, CDR2 SMNVEV (reference sequence). This CDR3 has 14 amino acids. CDR3 sequence (DNA): TGTGCCACCAAGCGGGGGGATATGAACACTGAAGCTTTCTTT. Translation gives CATKRGDMNTEAFF.

The CDR3 region is CASSFLTEQFF. The DNA of the CDR3 is TGTGCCAGCAGCTTTCTCACTGAGCAGTTCTTC. The rearrangement links TRBV7-2 to TRBJ2-1; D unclear. CDR1 and CDR2 (germline): SGHTA, FQGNSA. The CDR3 consists of 11 residues. Trimming took off 3 bases at V and 9 bases at J, with 6 bases between the two ends.

The gene calls are TRBV25-1 and TRBJ1-5; unclear D gene. This CDR3 has 12 amino acids. The V gene's germline CDR1 is MGHDK and CDR2 SYGVNS. The V and J ends lost 5 bases and 1 base respectively, with 3 bases between them. Here the CDR3 reads CASSYSNQPQHF. The CDR3 DNA sequence: TGTGCCAGCAGTTACAGCAATCAGCCCCAGCATTTT.

The chain employs TRBV9 and TRBJ2-1; TRBD2 agrees at 12 bases. V shed 1 base, J shed 8 bases, and the junction held 4 bases outside the gene matches. Germline values: CDR1 SGDLS, CDR2 YYNGEE. The CDR3 sequence is 15 residues long. The CDR3 DNA reads as TGTGCCAGCAGCGTAACTAGCGGGAGGATGGATGAGCAGTTCTTC. Translated: CASSVTSGRMDEQFF.